A single sample is the source of the 21 T cell receptor beta chains below, sequenced in a study of human T cells and chemical hapten exposure. The time point was: patch test 2, 6 weeks after DPC sensitization. Specified treatment: therapeutic diphenylcyclopropenone sensitization with weekly scalp DPC. TCRdb independently ran MiXCR on the RACE reads; one entry per CDR3 protein. The sample yields approximately 350,000 distinct CDR3 sequences, nearly 6.5% seen once. Sequenced material: whole blood, taken in connection with sensitization to the hapten diphenylcyclopropenone (DPC). The receptor source for this set is a woman younger than 30 with alopecia areata. Some clones in this sample may be carry-over from other donors' samples.

This clonotype was seen only a few times. The genes are TRBV7-8 and TRBJ1-5; D is unclear. The CDR3 is 16 residues long. Per the germline V gene, CDR1 is SGHVS and CDR2 is FQNEAQ. Trimming removed 1 base from V and 4 bases from J, with 14 bases in between. The CDR3 reads CASSLGAGTSNQPQHF. CDR3 in DNA: TGTGCCAGCAGCTTAGGGGCAGGAACCTCAAATCAGCCCCAGCATTTT.

This clonotype was detected many times. The chain links TRBV6-5 to TRBJ1-2, with D perhaps TRBD1 (5 bases). Germline V gene data show CDR1 as MNHEY and CDR2 as SVGAGI. The ends were cut back, 6 bases at V and 1 base at J, with 9 bases in the middle. This CDR3 contains 13 residues. The CDR3 nucleotides read TGTGCCAGCAGATTTGACAGTAACTATGGCTACACCTTC. Translated: CASRFDSNYGYTF.

In its sample, this clonotype was seen many times. This sequence joins TRBV4-3 and TRBJ1-2; the match to TRBD1 covers 8 bases. This CDR3 has 16 amino acids. The germline gives CDR1 LGHNA, CDR2 YSLEER. V lost 3 bases and J lost 4; bases outside the gene matches: 10. The CDR3 protein is CASSQEQGGPTYGYTF. CDR3 coding DNA: TGCGCCAGCAGCCAGGAACAGGGGGGCCCAACCTATGGCTACACCTTC.

This clonotype has only a few counts. This sequence joins TRBV9 and TRBJ1-2; D is unresolved. V lost 0 bases and J 3 bases, leaving 9 bases between the germline ends. The CDR3 is 14 amino acids. Germline V gene data show CDR1 as SGDLS and CDR2 as YYNGEE. The CDR3 nucleotides are TGTGCCAGCAGCGTAGACGGCGGACACTATGGCTACACCTTC. It codes for CASSVDGGHYGYTF.

This clonotype has more than one count but fewer than ten. This rearrangement joins TRBV10-3 to TRBJ2-3; D is perhaps TRBD1 or TRBD2 (5 bases each). From germline, CDR1 is ENHRY and CDR2 SYGVKD. CDR3 length: 14 residues. Trimming removed 10 bases at V and 6 bases at J, with 20 bases between. The CDR3, as DNA: TGTGCCACGTTAGAGGGGCCTCCCGGCGATACGCAGTATTTT. It yields the protein CATLEGPPGDTQYF.

The V gene is TRBV4-1, the J gene TRBJ2-2; perhaps TRBD2 as D (5 bases). This CDR3 comprises 18 residues. V shed 0 bases and J shed 5 bases, with 19 bases lying between them. Germline loops: CDR1 MGHRA, CDR2 YSYEKL. The DNA of the CDR3 is TGCGCCAGCAGCCAAGAGTCGAGGAGGACCCGGAGGACCGGGGAGCTGTTTTTT. Translation gives CASSQESRRTRRTGELFF.

This clonotype was observed a handful of times. The chain recombines TRBV7-9 with TRBJ2-1; D unresolved. Germline assignment: CDR1 SEHNR and CDR2 FQNEAQ (reference sequence). With 3 bases removed from V and 5 bases from J, the gap between germline ends came to 11 bases. This CDR3 comprises 14 residues. Written as DNA, the CDR3 is TGTGCCAGCAGCTTGAAACGACAAAACAATGAGCAGTTCTTC. Its protein product is CASSLKRQNNEQFF.

The J gene is TRBJ2-3, the V gene TRBV20-1; 11 bases agree with TRBD2. The CDR3 extends over 17 amino acids. The V and J ends lost 2 bases and 0 bases, in that order; junction bases with no gene match: 7. The germline V gene encodes CDR1 DFQATT and CDR2 SNEGSKA (reference sequence). The CDR3 loop is CSARLAGGHSSTDTQYF. Written as DNA, the CDR3 is TGCAGTGCTAGACTAGCGGGGGGCCATTCTAGCACAGATACGCAGTATTTT.

The rearrangement links TRBV3-1 to TRBJ2-3; 8 bases match TRBD2. Trimming removed 1 base from V and 5 bases from J; junction bases left unmatched: 5. CDR3 length equals 15 residues. From germline, CDR1 is LGHDT and CDR2 YNNKEL (reference sequence). The CDR3 sequence: CASSQVSGGEDTQYF. CDR3 coding DNA: TGTGCCAGCAGCCAAGTGTCGGGGGGGGAAGATACGCAGTATTTT.

This clonotype was detected only a few times. CDR3 nucleotide sequence: TGTGCCAGCAGCCAAGAACTGGGACTAGCGGGGGTCACAGATACGCAGTATTTT. This codes for CASSQELGLAGVTDTQYF. The rearrangement joins TRBV3-1 to TRBJ2-3; 14 bases fit TRBD2. Germline lookup yields CDR1 LGHDT and CDR2 YNNKEL (reference sequence). The CDR3 has 18 amino acids. J was trimmed by 2 bases and V by 0 bases; bases with no gene match: 4.

This clonotype was detected many times. This rearrangement joins TRBV11-1 to TRBJ1-2, with no clear D. The CDR3 consists of 13 residues. Germline CDR1 reads SGHAT; CDR2 reads FQDESV (reference sequence). V was clipped by 2 bases and J by 8 bases, with 12 bases between them. The CDR3 reads CASSLSVAGGYTF. The DNA for the CDR3 is TGTGCCAGCAGCTTATCGGTGGCCGGGGGCTACACCTTC. The full variable domain, its missing parts supplied by reference TRBV11-1 and TRBJ1-2, is EAEVAQSPRYKITEKSQAVAFWCDPISGHATLYWYRQILGQGPELLVQFQDESVVDDSQLPKDRFSAERLKGVDSTLKIQPAELGDSAMYLCASSLSVAGGYTFGSGTRLTVV.

This clonotype showed up just a few times. This chain connects TRBV6-5 to TRBJ2-3; TRBD1 is a possible D gene (6 bases). V lost 4 bases, J lost 8 bases, and 13 bases lay in between. This CDR3 comprises 13 residues. Germline CDR1 is MNHEY and CDR2 is SVGAGI. CDR3 sequence: CASSWGPPGTQYF. The CDR3 nucleotides are TGTGCCAGCAGTTGGGGGCCCCCCGGTACGCAGTATTTT.

V and J are TRBV5-1 and TRBJ2-7; maybe TRBD1 (6 bases). The CDR3 has 14 amino acids. CDR1 and CDR2 (germline): SGHRS, YFSETQ. The V gene lost 2 bases and the J gene lost 7 bases, with 16 bases spanning the gap. CDR3 coding DNA: TGCGCCAGCAGCTTACAGGGACCGGCTAGGGAGCAGTACTTC. This gives the protein CASSLQGPAREQYF.

This chain uses TRBV20-1 with TRBJ1-6; a weak D match, TRBD1 (5 bases). The CDR3 sequence is 13 residues long. V was clipped by 1 base and J by 10 bases, with 11 bases between them. CDR1 DFQATT and CDR2 SNEGSKA come from the germline V gene (reference sequence). Here the CDR3 DNA reads TGCAGTGCTAGAGCGGGGACGGAATCACCCCTCCACTTT. Residues: CSARAGTESPLHF.

The J gene is TRBJ2-3, the V gene TRBV5-1, with 7 bases matching TRBD1. CDR1 is SGHRS and CDR2 is YFSETQ in the germline V gene. V gave up 3 bases and J gave up 3 bases; unmatched junction bases: 7. The CDR3 sequence is 15 residues long. The CDR3: CASSSPTGRTDTQYF. CDR3 DNA sequence: TGCGCCAGCAGCTCACCGACAGGGCGAACAGATACGCAGTATTTT.

V usage is TRBV5-4 and J usage is TRBJ2-1; 9 bases fit TRBD1. This CDR3 is 15 amino acids long. Germline CDR1 and CDR2: SGHNT and YYREEE (reference sequence). V lost 3 bases to trimming and J lost 6 bases; unmatched junction nucleotides: 7. CDR3 nucleotide sequence: TGTGCCAGCAGCTCCCGGGACAGGGCTAGCAATGAGCAGTTCTTC. The encoded protein is CASSSRDRASNEQFF.

This clonotype showed up just a few times. The chain links TRBV27 to TRBJ2-3; D is unresolved. V lost 6 bases to trimming and J lost 6 bases, with 16 bases between them. Germline CDR1 is MNHEY and CDR2 is SMNVEV (reference sequence). The length of the CDR3 is 14 residues. The CDR3 region is CASSRPPILDTQYF. In DNA form, the CDR3 reads TGTGCCAGCAGCAGACCCCCCATTCTGGATACGCAGTATTTT.

This clonotype was recorded a few times. The genes are TRBV7-2 and TRBJ1-4, with 9 bases matching TRBD1. Germline lookup yields CDR1 SGHTA and CDR2 FQGNSA. The CDR3 is 16 amino acids. The junction had 9 bases not matched to a gene; V was cut back by 5 bases and J by 5 bases. CDR3 loop: CASSLNPGQGNEKLFF. DNA of the CDR3: TGTGCCAGCAGCCTAAATCCGGGACAGGGAAATGAAAAACTGTTTTTT.

The chain has TRBV5-4 and TRBJ2-6, with 7 bases fitting TRBD2. V shed 4 bases and J 0 bases; nucleotides not matched to a gene: 7. The length of the CDR3 is 17 residues. Germline V gives CDR1 SGHNT, CDR2 YYREEE (reference sequence). CDR3 coding DNA: TGTGCCAGCAGCCCTCCGGGACTAAGCTCTGGGGCCAACGTCCTGACTTTC. As protein: CASSPPGLSSGANVLTF.

In its sample, this clonotype was seen many times. The rearrangement uses TRBV29-1 and TRBJ1-2; D perhaps matches TRBD1 (6 bases). This CDR3 has 11 residues. Germline V CDR1 and CDR2: SQVTM, ANQGSEA. V lost 4 bases, J lost 6 bases, and 9 bases lay in between. The CDR3 DNA is TGCAGCGTTGCAGGGGCGGATGGCTACACCTTC. Its translation: CSVAGADGYTF.

This clonotype came up many times. This sequence joins TRBV9 and TRBJ1-6; TRBD1 is a possible D gene (6 bases). Germline CDR1 is SGDLS and CDR2 is YYNGEE. Trimming removed 4 bases at V and 5 bases at J, with 16 bases between. This CDR3 has 16 amino acids. The chain's CDR3 is CASSPHPGQDNSPLHF. DNA of the CDR3: TGTGCCAGCAGCCCCCATCCGGGACAAGATAATTCACCCCTCCACTTT. Full variable domain (missing parts from reference TRBV9 and TRBJ1-6): DSGVTQTPKHLITATGQRVTLRCSPRSGDLSVYWYQQSLDQGLQFLIQYYNGEERAKGNILERFSAQQFPDLHSELNLSSLELGDSALYFCASSPHPGQDNSPLHFGNGTRLTVT.